These 21 T cell receptor beta chains were all obtained from the same sample, sequenced in a study of shared clonotypes between healthy human individuals (dated by TCRdb to 2018 to 2021). Library method: the immunoSEQ multiplex PCR assay. The table was pulled from immuneACCESS by TCRdb, which kept in-frame rearrangements only. Such tables lose some clones; where checked, under half of the loss comes from unresolved V genes, and the rest has no known cause. This sample gives around 1,000,000 clones in total; 60% to 80% of them show up just once. In total, the top ten clones hold about 0.94% of the sample. The sequencing input was memory CD4+ T cells from PBMCs. Sample cell subset or site, as interpreted from the label and publication: CD45RA-negative fraction. These receptors were collected from a man younger than 35 in good health. Some clones in this sample may be carry-over from other donors' samples.

The V gene is TRBV5-1, the J gene TRBJ2-7; 14 bases fit TRBD2. The CDR3 length is 15 residues. Trimming at V came to 3 bases and at J to 10 bases, leaving 9 bases not matched to a gene. CDR1 is SGHRS, CDR2 YFSETQ, per germline. CDR3 in amino acids: CASSWGLAGDLRQYF. The CDR3 nucleotides are TGCGCCAGCAGCTGGGGACTAGCGGGGGATCTTAGACAGTACTTC.

The chain carries TRBV18 and TRBJ1-5; 7 bases match TRBD1. CDR1 and CDR2 from the germline V gene are KGHSH and LQKENI. The V gene end was trimmed by 5 bases and the J gene end by 4 bases; junction bases not matched to a gene: 5. The CDR3 contains 14 residues. CDR3 sequence (DNA): TGTGCCAGCTCATTTGCACAGGGGAATCAGCCCCAGCATTTT. Protein: CASSFAQGNQPQHF. Full variable domain (remainder filled in from reference TRBV18 and TRBJ1-5): NAGVMQNPRHLVRRRGQEARLRCSPMKGHSHVYWYRQLPEEGLKFMVYLQKENIIDESGMPKERFSAEFPKEGPSILRIQQVVRGDSAAYFCASSFAQGNQPQHFGDGTRLSIL.

Turning to this clone: This may be a read error, as it is one base from a much larger clone. The CDR3 spells CASTTESYNERFF. The CDR3 coding sequence is TGTGCCAGCACGACCGAGTCCTACAATGAGCGGTTCTTC. This sequence joins TRBV2 and TRBJ2-1; D gene uncertain. The CDR3 sequence is 13 residues long. Germline assignment: CDR1 SNHLY and CDR2 FYNNEI.

The chain recombines TRBV19 with TRBJ2-4; 10 bases match TRBD2. V trimming: 4 bases; J trimming: 0 bases; junction bases outside the gene matches: 0. The germline V gene encodes CDR1 LNHDA and CDR2 SQIVND (reference sequence). The CDR3 covers 15 residues. The CDR3 DNA is TGTGCCAGTAGTAGACTAGCGGGAGCCAAAAACATTCAGTACTTC. Protein sequence: CASSRLAGAKNIQYF.

The chain joins TRBV6-1 to TRBJ1-5; D is unresolved. The CDR3 totals 14 residues. The V end was cut by 8 bases, the J end by 0 bases, with 11 bases between. Germline V lookup: CDR1 MNHNS, CDR2 SASEGT. CDR3 DNA: TGTGCCAGCCTGCAGGCGTATAGCAATCAGCCCCAGCATTTT. It encodes CASLQAYSNQPQHF.

The V call is TRBV7-6, the J call TRBJ2-3, with D uncertain. V lost 0 bases, J lost 1 base, and 11 bases lay in between. The CDR3 is 16 amino acids. CDR1 SGHVS and CDR2 FNYEAQ come from the germline V gene. The CDR3: CASSLARVVGTDTQYF. The CDR3 nucleotides read TGTGCCAGCAGCTTAGCCCGCGTTGTGGGCACAGATACGCAGTATTTT.

The chain carries TRBV5-4 and TRBJ2-3, with D unresolved. The CDR3 has 14 amino acids. V lost 4 bases, J lost 3 bases, and 12 bases lay in between. The V gene's germline CDR1 is SGHNT and CDR2 YYREEE (reference sequence). The DNA of the CDR3 is TGTGCCAGCAGCCAAGAGGCCCGAACAGATACGCAGTATTTT. Translating gives CASSQEARTDTQYF. Full variable domain (outside the CDR3, taken from reference TRBV5-4 and TRBJ2-3): ETGVTQSPTHLIKTRGQQVTLRCSSQSGHNTVSWYQQALGQGPQFIFQYYREEENGRGNFPPRFSGLQFPNYSSELNVNALELDDSALYLCASSQEARTDTQYFGPGTRLTVL.

Worth noting for this clone: This sample includes further DNA sequences coding for the same CDR3. The chain recombines TRBV29-1 with TRBJ1-1; D unclear. This CDR3 comprises 13 residues. The germline CDR1 and CDR2 sequences are SQVTM and ANQGSEA. V gave up 3 bases and J gave up 2 bases, with 10 bases separating them. CDR3 bases: TGCAGCGTTGATCCCGGCCTTAACACTGAAGCTTTCTTT. Translated: CSVDPGLNTEAFF.

The genes are TRBV5-5 and TRBJ2-6; D is unclear. The CDR3 is made up of 15 amino acids. Per the germline V gene, CDR1 is SGHKS and CDR2 is YYEKEE (reference sequence). V lost 0 bases and J lost 1, with 5 bases in between. CDR3 bases: TGTGCCAGCAGCTTGGAGACATCTGGGGCCAACGTCCTGACTTTC. Its protein is CASSLETSGANVLTF.

The chain joins TRBV5-4 to TRBJ1-1; tentatively, D is TRBD1 (6 bases). The V gene's germline CDR1 is SGHNT and CDR2 YYREEE (reference sequence). Trimming pared 3 bases from V and 1 base from J, leaving 13 bases between. CDR3 length: 15 amino acids. CDR3 coding DNA: TGTGCCAGCAGCTCTTACAGGGTTGGGAACACTGAAGCTTTCTTT. Encoded protein: CASSSYRVGNTEAFF.

This clone occurred once. This chain links TRBV6-9 with TRBJ1-5, with TRBD1 identical over 7 bases. The germline CDR1 and CDR2 sequences are MNHGY and SVAAGI. There are 17 residues in the CDR3. With 10 bases clipped from V and 2 bases from J, the junction kept 17 bases outside the gene matches. The CDR3, as DNA: TGTGCCAACGACAGGGAGAGGGGATTTATGGGCAATCAGCCCCAGCATTTT. As protein: CANDRERGFMGNQPQHF.

CDR3 in amino acids: CASSLGLAGPGETQYF. CDR3 bases: TGCGCCAGCAGCCTGGGACTAGCGGGACCTGGGGAGACCCAGTACTTC. The rearrangement uses TRBV5-1 and TRBJ2-5, with 13 bases lining up with TRBD2. The CDR3 runs 16 residues. After removal of 4 bases from V and 5 bases from J, the junction contained 8 bases not matched to a gene. CDR1 and CDR2 (germline): SGHRS, YFSETQ.

The sample holds one count of this clone. The rearrangement joins TRBV18 to TRBJ1-1, with a weak D call TRBD1 (5 bases). V lost 0 bases and J lost 4, with 12 bases in between. This CDR3 comprises 15 residues. Germline CDR1 KGHSH, CDR2 LQKENI. The CDR3 spells CASSPPRDGGTEAFF. CDR3 DNA: TGTGCCAGCTCACCACCTCGTGATGGGGGCACTGAAGCTTTCTTT.

The chain uses TRBV6-5 and TRBJ2-1, with TRBD2 identical over 9 bases. The germline V gene encodes CDR1 MNHEY and CDR2 SVGAGI. V lost 1 base to trimming and J lost 3 bases; unmatched junction nucleotides: 4. CDR3 length equals 16 residues. DNA of the CDR3: TGTGCCAGCAGTTACTTTCTAGCGGGGATCTACAATGAGCAGTTCTTC. Residues: CASSYFLAGIYNEQFF.

The chain uses TRBV28 and TRBJ1-5, with a tentative D call TRBD1 (6 bases). The CDR3 is 13 residues long. The germline CDR1 and CDR2 sequences are MDHEN and SYDVKM. Trimming removed 4 bases from V and 13 bases from J, with 17 bases in between. The CDR3 sequence: CASSSPLTGSQHF. The CDR3 bases are TGTGCCAGCAGTTCCCCCCTCACAGGGTCGCAGCATTTT. The full variable domain, in which reference TRBV28 and TRBJ1-5 provide the parts outside the CDR3, is DVKVTQSSRYLVKRTGEKVFLECVQDMDHENMFWYRQDPGLGLRLIYFSYDVKMKEKGDIPEGYSVSREKKERFSLILESASTNQTSMYLCASSSPLTGSQHFGDGTRLSIL.

The chain combines TRBV28 with TRBJ1-2; D remains unclear. Germline V gene sequence: CDR1 MDHEN, CDR2 SYDVKM. CDR3 length: 14 residues. Trimming removed 1 base from V and 0 bases from J, with 6 bases in between. CDR3 amino acids: CASSLLGANYGYTF. CDR3 nucleotide sequence: TGTGCCAGCAGTTTATTGGGAGCTAACTATGGCTACACCTTC.

The chain carries TRBV14 and TRBJ2-5, with TRBD2 matching over 7 bases. Per the germline V gene, CDR1 is SGHDN and CDR2 is FVKESK. V dropped 3 bases and J dropped 5; count of bases not matched to a gene: 9. This CDR3 contains 15 residues. In DNA form, the CDR3 reads TGTGCCAGCAGCCACGGGAGCCTCGGGGGGGAGACCCAGTACTTC. It specifies CASSHGSLGGETQYF.

The chain employs TRBV4-1 and TRBJ2-7; TRBD2 matches 12 bases. The CDR3 covers 15 residues. Trimming took 5 bases from V and 4 from J; bases not matched to a gene: 6. In germline, CDR1 is MGHRA, CDR2 YSYEKL. The CDR3 is CASSSRTSGTYEQYF. As DNA, the CDR3 is TGCGCCAGCAGCTCCAGGACTAGCGGGACTTACGAGCAGTACTTC.

J is TRBJ2-3 and V is TRBV7-9; D remains ambiguous. Trimming took 11 bases from V and 5 from J, leaving 5 bases between them. CDR3 length: 9 amino acids. In germline, CDR1 is SEHNR, CDR2 FQNEAQ (reference sequence). The CDR3, as DNA: TGTGCCCTTTTAGATACGCAGTATTTT. Translating gives CALLDTQYF.

The V and J genes are TRBV7-2 and TRBJ2-1, with TRBD1 identical over 9 bases. CDR1 SGHTA and CDR2 FQGNSA come from the germline V gene. The CDR3 extends over 16 amino acids. V was clipped by 5 bases and J by 3 bases; unmatched bases: 8. CDR3 nucleotides: TGTGCCAGCAGCCCCCGAGGGGGACAGGGCTACAATGAGCAGTTCTTC. Translation: CASSPRGGQGYNEQFF.

The chain has TRBV7-8 and TRBJ1-5; perhaps TRBD1 as D (6 bases). Germline-derived CDR1 and CDR2 are SGHVS and FQNEAQ. CDR3 length: 16 residues. V was cut by 4 bases and J by 4 bases, with 17 bases left in between. CDR3 DNA sequence: TGTGCCAGCAGCTCCAACAGGGATCGGGGAAATCAGCCCCAGCATTTT. This encodes CASSSNRDRGNQPQHF.